The rows below give T cell receptor beta chains drawn from one sample of a study of blood T cell repertoires in COVID-19. Libraries were prepared by immunoSEQ multiplex PCR; TCRdb keeps only in-frame clonotypes and omits some of them. The table has roughly 350,000 clones, about nine tenths seen once. Sequenced input: peripheral blood. All receptors derive from a woman in her 70s with COVID-19, enrolled during active disease. CDR3s include the opening cysteine and the closing phenylalanine or tryptophan. The D gene is left open where the match is weak. A row's size may be missing; if present it is once, few, many or a size class.

CDR3 DNA: TGTGCCAGCAGCCCCCGGTTAGCGGGACTTTACAATGAGCAGTTCTTC
CDR3 protein: CASSPRLAGLYNEQFF
V gene: TRBV7-2
J gene: TRBJ2-1
D gene: TRBD2
clone size: .

CDR3 DNA: TGCGCCAGCAGCCAAGAAGTTGCGGAGAACACCGGGGAGCTGTTTTTT
CDR3 protein: CASSQEVAENTGELFF
V gene: TRBV4-3
J gene: TRBJ2-2
D gene: .
clone size: once

CDR3 DNA: TGCGCCAGCAGAGGGACAGGGGGCAATCAGCCCCAGCATTTT
CDR3 protein: CASRGTGGNQPQHF
V gene: TRBV4-1
J gene: TRBJ1-5
D gene: TRBD1
clone size: .

CDR3 DNA: TGCGCCAGCAGCTTACCACAGGGGGGCGCGGGTACCGGGGAGCTGTTTTTT
CDR3 protein: CASSLPQGGAGTGELFF
V gene: TRBV5-1
J gene: TRBJ2-2
D gene: TRBD1
clone size: .

CDR3 DNA: TGTGCCAGCGCGGACAGGGGACATTCAAACACCGGGGAGCTGTTTTTT
CDR3 protein: CASADRGHSNTGELFF
V gene: TRBV7-6
J gene: TRBJ2-2
D gene: TRBD1
clone size: .

CDR3 DNA: TGCGCCAGCAGAGGGGGCTCCTCTAATGAAAAACTGTTTTTT
CDR3 protein: CASRGGSSNEKLFF
V gene: TRBV5-1
J gene: TRBJ1-4
D gene: TRBD1
clone size: .

CDR3 DNA: TGTGCCACCCGACAGGGTAACTATGGCTACACCTTC
CDR3 protein: CATRQGNYGYTF
V gene: TRBV3-1/TRBV3-2
J gene: TRBJ1-2
D gene: TRBD1
clone size: .

CDR3 DNA: TGTGCCAGCAGCTTAAGGGCCCCGGGGGGAAAAGCTGAAGCTTTCTTT
CDR3 protein: CASSLRAPGGKAEAFF
V gene: TRBV7-2
J gene: TRBJ1-1
D gene: .
clone size: .

CDR3 DNA: TGCGCCAGCAGCTTTAAGGGGGACACTGAAGCTTTCTTT
CDR3 protein: CASSFKGDTEAFF
V gene: TRBV5-1
J gene: TRBJ1-1
D gene: .
clone size: .

CDR3 DNA: TGTGCCAGCAGCCGGACTAGCGGGGGGAATGGGGATACGCAGTATTTT
CDR3 protein: CASSRTSGGNGDTQYF
V gene: TRBV9
J gene: TRBJ2-3
D gene: TRBD2
clone size: once

CDR3 DNA: TGTGCCAGCGGGAGGCGGAGTAACTATGGCTACACCTTC
CDR3 protein: CASGRRSNYGYTF
V gene: TRBV12-3/TRBV12-4
J gene: TRBJ1-2
D gene: .
clone size: once

CDR3 DNA: TGTGCCACCAGGGAGGGGAACACTGAAGCTTTCTTT
CDR3 protein: CATREGNTEAFF
V gene: TRBV6-5
J gene: TRBJ1-1
D gene: .
clone size: .

CDR3 DNA: TGTGCCAGCAAGCGGGGGGGTAACACCGGGGAGCTGTTTTTT
CDR3 protein: CASKRGGNTGELFF
V gene: TRBV2
J gene: TRBJ2-2
D gene: TRBD2
clone size: .

CDR3 DNA: TGTGCCAGCAGCGAGGGGGACCTCTATGGCTACACCTTC
CDR3 protein: CASSEGDLYGYTF
V gene: TRBV9
J gene: TRBJ1-2
D gene: .
clone size: .

CDR3 DNA: TGTGCCACCAGCTCAGGGTCAAATCAGCCCCAGCATTTT
CDR3 protein: CATSSGSNQPQHF
V gene: TRBV15
J gene: TRBJ1-5
D gene: .
clone size: .

CDR3 DNA: TGTGCCAGCAGGGAGGGACAGGGAAGAGGCAATGAGCAGTTCTTC
CDR3 protein: CASREGQGRGNEQFF
V gene: TRBV6-5
J gene: TRBJ2-1
D gene: TRBD1
clone size: .

CDR3 DNA: TGTGCCAGCAGTGAATCCGGAATTCAGGGACAGCGAGTCATCTTC
CDR3 protein: CASSESGIQGQRVIF
V gene: TRBV6-1
J gene: TRBJ1-2
D gene: TRBD1
clone size: many

CDR3 DNA: TGTGCCAGCAGTTCTCAGGGGGGACAGGGAAGCTCCTACGAGCAGTACTTC
CDR3 protein: CASSSQGGQGSSYEQYF
V gene: TRBV28
J gene: TRBJ2-7
D gene: TRBD1
clone size: once

CDR3 DNA: TGTGCCAGCAGCCTTCGGGACTTCAATGAGCAGTTCTTC
CDR3 protein: CASSLRDFNEQFF
V gene: TRBV13
J gene: TRBJ2-1
D gene: .
clone size: .

CDR3 DNA: TGCGCCAGCAGCCTCAGCGGAGGGGCCGGGGAGCTGTTTTTT
CDR3 protein: CASSLSGGAGELFF
V gene: TRBV4-3
J gene: TRBJ2-2
D gene: .
clone size: .

CDR3 DNA: TGTGCCAGCAGTTTAGGTGCGACAGGGGGCGGTGGCTACACCTTC
CDR3 protein: CASSLGATGGGGYTF
V gene: TRBV28
J gene: TRBJ1-2
D gene: TRBD1
clone size: .

CDR3 DNA: TGTGCCAGCAGCTTAGGGACTAGCGGGGCTACTAGCACAGATACGCAGTATTTT
CDR3 protein: CASSLGTSGATSTDTQYF
V gene: TRBV11-3
J gene: TRBJ2-3
D gene: TRBD2
clone size: .

CDR3 DNA: TGTGCCAGCAGCTTAGGGGACAGGGAGTTCGCTGAAGCTTTCTTT
CDR3 protein: CASSLGDREFAEAFF
V gene: TRBV7-9
J gene: TRBJ1-1
D gene: TRBD1
clone size: .

CDR3 DNA: TGCGCCAGCTCCCAGGGGGAAGGCAATCAGCCCCAGCATTTT
CDR3 protein: CASSQGEGNQPQHF
V gene: TRBV5-1
J gene: TRBJ1-5
D gene: TRBD1
clone size: few

CDR3 DNA: TGTGCCAGCAGTTTTGACAGCTCCTCTGGAAACACCATATATTTT
CDR3 protein: CASSFDSSSGNTIYF
V gene: TRBV6-5
J gene: TRBJ1-3
D gene: .
clone size: once

CDR3 DNA: TGTGCCAGCAGCCAGGTGAGGGCTCAGGACACTGAAGCTTTCTTT
CDR3 protein: CASSQVRAQDTEAFF
V gene: TRBV14
J gene: TRBJ1-1
D gene: .
clone size: few

CDR3 DNA: TGTGCCAGCAGTCGGACGGGGATTAATGAAAAACTGTTTTTT
CDR3 protein: CASSRTGINEKLFF
V gene: TRBV3-1/TRBV3-2
J gene: TRBJ1-4
D gene: .
clone size: once

CDR3 DNA: TGTGCCAGCAGTTCGGATGGGACTCCACAGGAAGCTTTCTTT
CDR3 protein: CASSSDGTPQEAFF
V gene: TRBV27
J gene: TRBJ1-1
D gene: .
clone size: .

CDR3 DNA: TGTGCCAGCAGCTTGGGAGAGGCCTACAATGAGCAGTTCTTC
CDR3 protein: CASSLGEAYNEQFF
V gene: TRBV5-5
J gene: TRBJ2-1
D gene: .
clone size: .

CDR3 DNA: TGCAGCGCTAAGACAGGACAGGGGGCAGGGCAGTACTTC
CDR3 protein: CSAKTGQGAGQYF
V gene: TRBV29-1
J gene: TRBJ2-7
D gene: TRBD1
clone size: .

CDR3 DNA: TGTGCCACCAGTGGTCTCCAGGATGGCTTCTACGAGCAGTACTTC
CDR3 protein: CATSGLQDGFYEQYF
V gene: TRBV24-1
J gene: TRBJ2-7
D gene: .
clone size: .

CDR3 DNA: TGCGCCAGCAGCCTTGAGCAGGGGAAAACCTACGAGCAGTACTTC
CDR3 protein: CASSLEQGKTYEQYF
V gene: TRBV5-1
J gene: TRBJ2-7
D gene: .
clone size: few

CDR3 DNA: TGTGCCAGCAGCAAACGACAGCCCCAAGAGACCCAGTACTTC
CDR3 protein: CASSKRQPQETQYF
V gene: TRBV7-2
J gene: TRBJ2-5
D gene: .
clone size: .

CDR3 DNA: TGTGCCAGCAGCCAAGGAGGCGGGGAGCTGTTTTTT
CDR3 protein: CASSQGGGELFF
V gene: TRBV3-1/TRBV3-2
J gene: TRBJ2-2
D gene: .
clone size: .